The text below deals with one T cell receptor (beta chain). The antigen remains undetermined. This sample's treatment: around 19 received Ad26.COV2.S at low or high dose, single or two shots; a few received placebo; per-sample allocation not given. Sampling occurred on day 63 after the first vaccine or placebo injection. Aged 18-55 years, donor was enrolled in Boston in the early 2020s. Unmatched junction bases numbered 14, after V lost 4 bases and J lost 4 bases. The CDR3 is 17 residues long. Germline lookup yields CDR1 SGHTA and CDR2 FQGNSA. The sample originates from a study of Ad26.COV2.S vaccination and SARS-CoV-2 variants. Study-level background: Enrollment placed the donor in the COV1001 Ad26.COV2.S trial arm.

This table comes from immunoSEQ multiplex PCR, and its TCRdb copy is limited to in-frame clones, with some not included. The sample consists of 350,000 to 450,000 clones, about 90% of them appearing once. Study-wide results and caveats: People given the vaccine had a wider spike-specific TCR breadth than placebo recipients did. The authors reported substantial breadth in spike-specific CD8+ and CD4+ T cell responses after vaccination.

J is TRBJ2-5 and V is TRBV7-2; 8 positions agree with TRBD1. The TCR originated in a person between 18 and 59 years old who received the Ad26.COV2.S COVID-19 vaccine or a placebo. This material consisted of peripheral blood, taken in a trial of Ad26.COV2.S vaccine versus placebo. The CDR3 nucleotides are TGTGCCAGCAGCTGGGGACAGGCGTCCGTTTGGGGAGAGACCCAGTACTTC. This gives the protein CASSWGQASVWGETQYF.